The entry below gives a single TCR beta chain sequence along with its context. These data originate in a study of T cells in Graves' hyperthyroidism and ophthalmopathy. TCR beta CDR3 regions were amplified from RNA transcripts. First-round RT-PCR targeting the TCR CDR3 was performed with the HTBI primer set. TCRdb used MiXCR to reprocess the multiplex PCR reads, holding one entry per CDR3 protein. The profile shows approximately 630,000 distinct CDR3 sequences, about 17% of them singletons. The CDR3 loop spans 13 amino acids. CDR1 is DFQATT and CDR2 is SNEGSKA in the germline V gene (reference sequence). V dropped 0 bases and J dropped 9 bases, with 12 bases sitting between them. Patients were excluded because of uncontrolled infection, other autoimmune disease, pregnancy or lactation.

Sequenced input: blood. This chain links TRBV20-1 with TRBJ2-1; no definite D call. This TCR derives from a woman in her 30s with Graves' hyperthyroidism. The CDR3 loop is CSARDLAGVEQFF. In nucleotides, the CDR3 is TGCAGTGCTAGAGATCTGGCAGGCGTTGAGCAGTTCTTC.